This passage covers 27 T cell receptor beta chains from one sample sequenced in a study of T cell changes during pregnancy in multiple sclerosis. Sequenced by immunoSEQ multiplex PCR; TCRdb stores in-frame clones only, minus some. Of 65,000 to 90,000 clones in the sample, around 92% were seen once. Sequencing used peripheral blood, obtained before pregnancy. The receptors shown here come from a female donor with multiple sclerosis, enrolled in a pregnancy study.

This chain connects TRBV28 to TRBJ2-3, with 15 positions matching TRBD2. The CDR3 runs 15 residues. After removal of 6 bases from V and 5 bases from J, the junction contained 3 bases not matched to a gene. Looked up from germline, CDR1 is MDHEN and CDR2 is SYDVKM. CDR3 in DNA: TGTGCCAGCAGCAGGACTAGCGGGAGGGTAGATACGCAGTATTTT. This codes for CASSRTSGRVDTQYF.

CDR3 protein: CASSQGGGRAWEDTQYF. Here the CDR3 DNA reads TGTGCCAGCAGCCAAGGTGGCGGGAGGGCCTGGGAAGATACGCAGTATTTT. The genes are TRBV14 and TRBJ2-3, with TRBD2 matching over 9 bases. Germline V gene sequence: CDR1 SGHDN, CDR2 FVKESK. This CDR3 is built from 17 residues. The trim removed 1 base at V and 5 bases at J, leaving 10 bases unmatched. The complete variable domain, with remaining parts taken from reference TRBV14 and TRBJ2-3, reads EAGVTQFPSHSVIEKGQTVTLRCDPISGHDNLYWYRRVMGKEIKFLLHFVKESKQDESGMPNNRFLAERTGGTYSTLKVQPAELEDSGVYFCASSQGGGRAWEDTQYFGPGTRLTVL.

This chain uses TRBV18 with TRBJ1-1, with 8 bases fitting TRBD1. Trimming removed 0 bases from V and 5 bases from J; junction bases left unmatched: 5. Germline V CDR1 and CDR2: KGHSH, LQKENI. The CDR3 has 15 residues. The CDR3 bases are TGTGCCAGCTCACCACCGTCGACAGGGGCAACTGAAGCTTTCTTT. This codes for CASSPPSTGATEAFF.

This clone is a singleton in its sample. The chain has TRBV28 and TRBJ2-3; D call uncertain. The ends were cut back, 5 bases at V and 4 bases at J, with 13 bases in the middle. This CDR3 has 14 amino acids. CDR1 is MDHEN and CDR2 is SYDVKM in the germline V gene. The chain's CDR3 is CASSPRGAPDTQYF. CDR3 sequence (DNA): TGTGCCAGCAGTCCCCGCGGTGCCCCAGATACGCAGTATTTT.

The CDR3 bases are TGTGCCAGCAGTCTCGTACAGACAAAGAACACTGAAGCTTTCTTT. Amino acid sequence: CASSLVQTKNTEAFF. The chain employs TRBV5-6 and TRBJ1-1; D remains ambiguous. The germline V and J ends were trimmed by 5 bases and 1 base, with 15 bases remaining between them. The germline gives CDR1 SGHDT, CDR2 YYEEEE. This CDR3 comprises 15 residues.

V gene TRBV19 combines with J gene TRBJ1-4, with TRBD1 matching over 11 bases. The V and J ends lost 6 bases and 7 bases, in that order; junction bases with no gene match: 7. The V gene's germline CDR1 is LNHDA and CDR2 SQIVND (reference sequence). CDR3 length: 15 amino acids. CDR3 residues: CASRHRGTGGEKLFF. The DNA of the CDR3 is TGTGCCAGTAGACACCGGGGGACAGGGGGTGAAAAACTGTTTTTT.

The V and J genes are TRBV9 and TRBJ2-1; D perhaps matches TRBD1 (6 bases). The CDR3 runs 15 residues. Deletions cut 5 bases from V and 0 bases from J, with 12 bases between. Germline CDR1 is SGDLS and CDR2 is YYNGEE. Here the CDR3 DNA reads TGTGCCAGCAGTAGGGGCAGGGGCTCCTACAATGAGCAGTTCTTC. Encoded protein: CASSRGRGSYNEQFF.

This chain connects TRBV30 to TRBJ2-7; 7 bases are shared with TRBD1. Germline V gene sequence: CDR1 GTSNPN, CDR2 SVGIG (reference sequence). J lost 0 bases, V lost 1 base, and 0 bases had no gene match. CDR3 length equals 13 residues. The CDR3 spells CAWSGDSSYEQYF. CDR3 sequence (DNA): TGTGCCTGGAGTGGGGACAGCTCCTACGAGCAGTACTTC.

In this sample, this clone turned up once. The rearrangement uses TRBV19 and TRBJ1-2; D ambiguous. V was trimmed by 3 bases and J by 0 bases, leaving 14 bases between them. This CDR3 contains 16 residues. Germline V gives CDR1 LNHDA, CDR2 SQIVND (reference sequence). The CDR3 reads CASSIERHLTNYGYTF. DNA for the CDR3: TGTGCCAGTAGTATCGAAAGACACCTAACTAACTATGGCTACACCTTC.

CDR3 nucleotides: TGTGCCAGTAGTATACGAGTAGGGGCAGGCAATCAGCCCCAGCATTTT. This encodes CASSIRVGAGNQPQHF. The chain joins TRBV19 to TRBJ1-5; TRBD1 might be the D (5 bases). Trimming shortened V by 2 bases and J by 2 bases, and 13 bases separated the two germline ends. This CDR3 is 16 amino acids long. The germline CDR1 and CDR2 sequences are LNHDA and SQIVND (reference sequence).

The rearrangement joins TRBV28 to TRBJ2-1; a weak D match, TRBD2 (6 bases). The CDR3 spans 15 residues. CDR1 and CDR2 from the germline V gene are MDHEN and SYDVKM. The ends were cut back, 5 bases at V and 7 bases at J, with 18 bases in the middle. The CDR3 here is CASSQNLGSGNEQFF. The CDR3 DNA follows: TGTGCCAGCAGTCAAAACCTCGGGAGTGGGAATGAGCAGTTCTTC.

This clone was detected once. The chain uses TRBV30 and TRBJ2-7; 10 positions agree with TRBD2. This CDR3 is 14 amino acids long. Germline CDR1 reads GTSNPN; CDR2 reads SVGIG (reference sequence). Trimming at V came to 1 base and at J to 4 bases, leaving 4 bases not matched to a gene. CDR3 region: CAWSAASGSYEQYF. CDR3 DNA sequence: TGTGCCTGGAGTGCGGCTAGCGGGAGTTACGAGCAGTACTTC.

The chain employs TRBV19 and TRBJ1-1; D gene unclear. The CDR3 totals 12 residues. Trimming pared 6 bases from V and 6 bases from J, leaving 11 bases between. The V gene's germline CDR1 is LNHDA and CDR2 SQIVND (reference sequence). Here the CDR3 DNA reads TGTGCCAGTAGCCATCGGGGAGCTGAAGCTTTCTTT. Translation: CASSHRGAEAFF. The entire variable domain, with the rest obtained from reference TRBV19 and TRBJ1-1, is as follows: DGGITQSPKYLFRKEGQNVTLSCEQNLNHDAMYWYRQDPGQGLRLIYYSQIVNDFQKGDIAEGYSVSREKKESFPLTVTSAQKNPTAFYLCASSHRGAEAFFGQGTRLTVV.

This clone appeared a few times. The chain is built from TRBV19 and TRBJ1-5; D not certain. The CDR3 sequence is 16 residues long. Germline V gene sequence: CDR1 LNHDA, CDR2 SQIVND (reference sequence). Trimming removed 1 base from V and 0 bases from J, with 10 bases in between. The CDR3 here is CASSIGAGFSNQPQHF. DNA for the CDR3: TGTGCCAGTAGTATAGGGGCTGGTTTTAGCAATCAGCCCCAGCATTTT. The variable domain in full, completed from reference TRBV19 and TRBJ1-5, reads DGGITQSPKYLFRKEGQNVTLSCEQNLNHDAMYWYRQDPGQGLRLIYYSQIVNDFQKGDIAEGYSVSREKKESFPLTVTSAQKNPTAFYLCASSIGAGFSNQPQHFGDGTRLSIL.

V is TRBV14 and J is TRBJ2-1, with 11 bases lining up with TRBD2. The CDR3 is 17 residues long. The V gene's germline CDR1 is SGHDN and CDR2 FVKESK. Germline trimming cut 3 bases from V and 5 bases from J; bases unmatched to any gene: 9. The CDR3 protein is CASSQAWGLAENNEQFF. In DNA form, the CDR3 reads TGTGCCAGCAGCCAGGCCTGGGGACTAGCGGAAAACAATGAGCAGTTCTTC.

The gene calls are TRBV9 and TRBJ2-3, with TRBD2 as a possible D gene (5 bases). This CDR3 contains 15 residues. V gave up 4 bases and J gave up 1 base, with 13 bases separating them. CDR1 SGDLS and CDR2 YYNGEE come from the germline V gene. CDR3 region: CASSLTLARTDTQYF. CDR3 nucleotides: TGTGCCAGCAGCCTAACTCTAGCACGCACAGATACGCAGTATTTT.

This CDR3 is CASSFRRTSGSGGRETQYF. CDR3 DNA: TGTGCCAGCAGTTTCCGCAGGACTAGCGGGAGTGGGGGCAGAGAGACCCAGTACTTC. The J gene is TRBJ2-5, the V gene TRBV27, with 13 bases that match TRBD2. Germline V gene lookup returns CDR1 MNHEY and CDR2 SMNVEV (reference sequence). The CDR3 runs 19 residues. The J segment lost 4 bases and the V segment lost 3 bases, leaving 14 bases of the junction unmatched.

This chain joins TRBV27 and TRBJ1-2; D ambiguous. V gave up 3 bases and J gave up 0 bases, with 5 bases separating them. The CDR3 has 13 residues. Germline V gives CDR1 MNHEY, CDR2 SMNVEV (reference sequence). CDR3 sequence reads: CASSFDSNYGYTF. CDR3 sequence (DNA): TGTGCCAGCAGTTTTGACTCTAACTATGGCTACACCTTC.

CDR3 region: CASRGPGLSYEQYF. Here the CDR3 DNA reads TGTGCCAGCAGAGGACCGGGACTTTCCTACGAGCAGTACTTC. The rearrangement joins TRBV11-3 to TRBJ2-7, with D possibly matching TRBD2 (6 bases). V was trimmed by 6 bases and J by 1 base, leaving 13 bases between them. This CDR3 is 14 amino acids long. From germline, CDR1 is SGHNT and CDR2 YENEEA.

The chain links TRBV15 to TRBJ2-3; the match to TRBD2 covers 13 bases. Germline CDR1 is LNHNV and CDR2 is YYDKDF (reference sequence). This CDR3 has 17 amino acids. V lost 1 base, J lost 4 bases, and 5 bases stayed unmatched. In nucleotides, the CDR3 is TGTGCCACCAGCAGAGCCGGACTAGCGGGGGCTGCAGATACGCAGTATTTT. Translation gives CATSRAGLAGAADTQYF.

The genes are TRBV19 and TRBJ1-4, with TRBD1 identical over 7 bases. With 1 base clipped from V and 8 bases from J, the junction kept 4 bases outside the gene matches. The CDR3 runs 14 residues. Germline V gives CDR1 LNHDA, CDR2 SQIVND (reference sequence). The CDR3 protein is CASSIGQGREKLFF. CDR3 sequence (DNA): TGTGCCAGTAGTATAGGACAGGGACGGGAAAAACTGTTTTTT.

CDR3 loop: CASSALAGTDTQYF. The CDR3 nucleotides read TGTGCCAGTAGCGCACTAGCGGGGACAGATACGCAGTATTTT. V gene TRBV19 combines with J gene TRBJ2-3; 10 nucleotides match TRBD2. The CDR3 spans 14 residues. V was clipped by 6 bases and J by 3 bases; unmatched bases: 3. Germline-derived CDR1 and CDR2 are LNHDA and SQIVND (reference sequence).

The genes are TRBV18 and TRBJ1-1; D is possibly TRBD1 (6 bases). The germline gives CDR1 KGHSH, CDR2 LQKENI. V lost 6 bases to trimming and J lost 0 bases, with 20 bases between them. CDR3 length: 17 amino acids. CDR3 protein: CASSPDSIYEMNTEAFF. CDR3 bases: TGTGCCAGCTCTCCGGACAGTATTTATGAGATGAACACTGAAGCTTTCTTT. Complete variable domain (other parts from reference TRBV18 and TRBJ1-1): NAGVMQNPRHLVRRRGQEARLRCSPMKGHSHVYWYRQLPEEGLKFMVYLQKENIIDESGMPKERFSAEFPKEGPSILRIQQVVRGDSAAYFCASSPDSIYEMNTEAFFGQGTRLTVV.

The chain recombines TRBV27 with TRBJ2-5; 10 nucleotides match TRBD1. Trimming took 6 bases from V and 6 from J; bases not matched to a gene: 4. This CDR3 is 13 amino acids long. The germline gives CDR1 MNHEY, CDR2 SMNVEV (reference sequence). DNA of the CDR3: TGTGCCAGCAGACGGACAGGGGGAAAGACCCAGTACTTC. It translates to CASRRTGGKTQYF.

V gene TRBV7-9 combines with J gene TRBJ1-1; possibly TRBD1 for D (6 bases). V was clipped by 2 bases and J by 1 base, with 17 bases between them. Germline V gene sequence: CDR1 SEHNR, CDR2 FQNEAQ (reference sequence). The CDR3 is made up of 17 amino acids. The CDR3 protein is CASSLRGKSTENTEAFF. CDR3 nucleotides: TGTGCCAGCAGCTTAAGGGGGAAATCGACGGAGAACACTGAAGCTTTCTTT.

This chain joins TRBV4-3 and TRBJ2-1; 12 nucleotides match TRBD2. V was clipped by 2 bases and J by 8 bases; unmatched bases: 4. Germline CDR1 LGHNA, CDR2 YSLEER. This CDR3 region has 15 residues. The CDR3 region is CASSQTSGRIDEQFF. Here the CDR3 DNA reads TGCGCCAGCAGCCAAACTAGCGGGAGGATTGATGAGCAGTTCTTC.

J is TRBJ2-6 and V is TRBV19, with D perhaps TRBD1 (6 bases). Trimming removed 8 bases at V and 0 bases at J, with 14 bases between. The CDR3 has 16 amino acids. Germline V gives CDR1 LNHDA, CDR2 SQIVND (reference sequence). The CDR3, as DNA: TGTGCCAGTCGGGACACCCTAAACTCTGGGGCCAACGTCCTGACTTTC. It yields the protein CASRDTLNSGANVLTF. The variable domain in full, completed from reference TRBV19 and TRBJ2-6, reads DGGITQSPKYLFRKEGQNVTLSCEQNLNHDAMYWYRQDPGQGLRLIYYSQIVNDFQKGDIAEGYSVSREKKESFPLTVTSAQKNPTAFYLCASRDTLNSGANVLTFGAGSRLTVL.